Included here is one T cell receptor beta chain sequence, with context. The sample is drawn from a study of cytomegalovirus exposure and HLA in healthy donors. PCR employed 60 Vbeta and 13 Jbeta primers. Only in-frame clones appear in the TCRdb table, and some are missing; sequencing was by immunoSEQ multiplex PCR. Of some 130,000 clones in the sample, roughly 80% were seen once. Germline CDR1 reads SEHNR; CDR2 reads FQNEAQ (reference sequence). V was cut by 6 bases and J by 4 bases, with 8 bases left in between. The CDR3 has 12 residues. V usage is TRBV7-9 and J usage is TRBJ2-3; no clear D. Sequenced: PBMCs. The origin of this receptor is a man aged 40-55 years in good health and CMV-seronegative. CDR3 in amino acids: CASSRSADTQYF. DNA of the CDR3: TGTGCCAGCAGTCGGTCTGCAGATACGCAGTATTTT.